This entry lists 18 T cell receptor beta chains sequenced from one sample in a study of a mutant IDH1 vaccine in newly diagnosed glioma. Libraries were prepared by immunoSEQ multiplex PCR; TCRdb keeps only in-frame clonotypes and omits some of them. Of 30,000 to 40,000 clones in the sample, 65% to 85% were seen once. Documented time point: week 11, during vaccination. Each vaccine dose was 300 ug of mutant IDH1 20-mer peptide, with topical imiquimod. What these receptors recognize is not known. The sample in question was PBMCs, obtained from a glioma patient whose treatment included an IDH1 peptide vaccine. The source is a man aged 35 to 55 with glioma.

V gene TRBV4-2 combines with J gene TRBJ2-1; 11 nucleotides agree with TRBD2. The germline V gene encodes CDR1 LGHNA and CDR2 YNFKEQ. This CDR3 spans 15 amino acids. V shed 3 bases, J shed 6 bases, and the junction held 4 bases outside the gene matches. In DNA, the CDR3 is TGTGCCAGCAGCCAGGGACTAGCGGATCCCAATGAGCAGTTCTTC. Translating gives CASSQGLADPNEQFF.

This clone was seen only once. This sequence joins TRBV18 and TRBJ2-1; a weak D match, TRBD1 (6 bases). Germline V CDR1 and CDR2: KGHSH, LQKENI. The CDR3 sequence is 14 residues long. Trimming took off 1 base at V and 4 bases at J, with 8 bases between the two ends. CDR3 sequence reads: CASSPRDTYNEQFF. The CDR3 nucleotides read TGTGCCAGCTCACCACGGGACACTTACAATGAGCAGTTCTTC.

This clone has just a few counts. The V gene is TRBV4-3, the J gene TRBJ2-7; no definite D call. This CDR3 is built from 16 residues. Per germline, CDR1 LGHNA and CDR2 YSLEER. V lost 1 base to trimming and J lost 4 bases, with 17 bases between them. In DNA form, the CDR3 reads TGCGCCAGCAGCCAAGTGAATGGCGTGTCTAAGTACGAGCAGTACTTC. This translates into CASSQVNGVSKYEQYF.

The chain's CDR3 is CASSPRGPETYEQYF. The DNA for the CDR3 is TGTGCCAGCTCACCACGCGGGCCCGAAACGTACGAGCAGTACTTC. The V and J genes are TRBV18 and TRBJ2-7; D may be TRBD2 (5 bases). Germline CDR1 reads KGHSH; CDR2 reads LQKENI. V was trimmed by 1 base and J by 4 bases, leaving 14 bases between them. The CDR3 covers 15 residues.

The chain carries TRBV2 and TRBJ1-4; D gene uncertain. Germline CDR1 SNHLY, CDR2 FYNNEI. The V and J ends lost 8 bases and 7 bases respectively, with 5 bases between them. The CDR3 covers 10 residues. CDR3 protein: CASGIEKLFF. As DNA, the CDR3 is TGTGCCAGCGGAATTGAAAAACTGTTTTTT.

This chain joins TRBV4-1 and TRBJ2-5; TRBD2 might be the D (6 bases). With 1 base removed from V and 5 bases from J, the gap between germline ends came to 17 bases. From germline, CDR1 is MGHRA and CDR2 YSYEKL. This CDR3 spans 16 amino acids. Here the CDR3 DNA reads TGCGCCAGCAGCCAAGTTGCTAGCGACTGGTCGGAGACCCAGTACTTC. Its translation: CASSQVASDWSETQYF.

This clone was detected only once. The CDR3 loop reads CASSQSGAYEQYF. In DNA, the CDR3 is TGTGCCAGCAGCCAATCGGGGGCCTACGAGCAGTACTTC. The chain links TRBV9 to TRBJ2-7; D is perhaps TRBD2 (6 bases). The V gene lost 4 bases and the J gene lost 2 bases, with 10 bases spanning the gap. The CDR3 totals 13 residues. The germline V gene has CDR1 SGDLS and CDR2 YYNGEE.

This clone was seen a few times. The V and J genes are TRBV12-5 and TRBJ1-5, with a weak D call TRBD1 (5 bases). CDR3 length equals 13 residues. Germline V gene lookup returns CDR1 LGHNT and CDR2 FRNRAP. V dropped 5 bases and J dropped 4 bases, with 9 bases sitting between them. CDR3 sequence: CASGGTVNQPQHF. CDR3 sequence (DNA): TGTGCTAGTGGTGGGACGGTGAATCAGCCCCAGCATTTT.

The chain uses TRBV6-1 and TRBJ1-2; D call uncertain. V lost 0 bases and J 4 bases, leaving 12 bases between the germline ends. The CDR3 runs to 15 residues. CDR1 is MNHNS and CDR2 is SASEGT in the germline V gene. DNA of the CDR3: TGTGCCAGCAGTGAAGCTACTGCGGGAAGCTATGGCTACACCTTC. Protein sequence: CASSEATAGSYGYTF.

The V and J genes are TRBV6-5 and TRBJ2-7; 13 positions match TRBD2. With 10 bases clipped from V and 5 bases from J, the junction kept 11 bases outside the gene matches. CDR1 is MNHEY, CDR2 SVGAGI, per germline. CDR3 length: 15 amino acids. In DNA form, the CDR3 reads TGTGCCAAATTTATGACCGGGACTAGCGGGAACGAGCAGTACTTC. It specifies CAKFMTGTSGNEQYF.

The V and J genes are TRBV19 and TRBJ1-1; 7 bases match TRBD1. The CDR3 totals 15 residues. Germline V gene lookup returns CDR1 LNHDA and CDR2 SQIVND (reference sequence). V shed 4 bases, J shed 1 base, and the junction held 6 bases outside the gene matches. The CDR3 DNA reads TGTGCCAGTAGTAGATCGGACAGGAGGAACACTGAAGCTTTCTTT. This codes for CASSRSDRRNTEAFF.

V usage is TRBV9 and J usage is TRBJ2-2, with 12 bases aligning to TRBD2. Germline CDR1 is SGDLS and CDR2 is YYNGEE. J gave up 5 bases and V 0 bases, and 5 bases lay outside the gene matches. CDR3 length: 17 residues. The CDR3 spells CASSVATSGRGTGELFF. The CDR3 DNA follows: TGTGCCAGCAGCGTAGCGACTAGCGGGAGAGGGACCGGGGAGCTGTTTTTT.

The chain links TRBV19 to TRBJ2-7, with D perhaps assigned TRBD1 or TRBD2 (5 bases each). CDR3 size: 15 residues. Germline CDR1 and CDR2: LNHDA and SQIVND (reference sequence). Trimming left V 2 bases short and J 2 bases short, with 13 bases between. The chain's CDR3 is CASSIPQGATYEQYF. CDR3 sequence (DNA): TGTGCCAGTAGTATACCTCAGGGAGCGACCTACGAGCAGTACTTC.

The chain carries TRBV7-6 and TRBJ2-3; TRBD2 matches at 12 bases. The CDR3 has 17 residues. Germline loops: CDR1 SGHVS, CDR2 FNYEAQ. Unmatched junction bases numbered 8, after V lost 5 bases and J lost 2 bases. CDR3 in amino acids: CASSRELAGGNTDTQYF. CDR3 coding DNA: TGTGCCAGCAGCAGAGAACTAGCGGGAGGAAACACAGATACGCAGTATTTT.

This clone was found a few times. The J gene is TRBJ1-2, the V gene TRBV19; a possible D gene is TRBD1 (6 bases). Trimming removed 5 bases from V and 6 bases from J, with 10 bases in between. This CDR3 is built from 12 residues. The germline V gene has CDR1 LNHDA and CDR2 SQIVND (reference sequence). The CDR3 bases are TGTGCCAGTAGTCTACAGGGAGATGGCTACACCTTC. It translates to CASSLQGDGYTF.

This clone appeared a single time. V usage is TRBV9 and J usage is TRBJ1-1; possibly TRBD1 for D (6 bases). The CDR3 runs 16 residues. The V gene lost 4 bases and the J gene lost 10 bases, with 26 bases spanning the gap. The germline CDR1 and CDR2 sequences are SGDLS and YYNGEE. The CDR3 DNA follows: TGTGCCAGCAGCACCCACGAGGGCCCAGGGGCTAGGAGAGCTTTCTTT. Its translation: CASSTHEGPGARRAFF.

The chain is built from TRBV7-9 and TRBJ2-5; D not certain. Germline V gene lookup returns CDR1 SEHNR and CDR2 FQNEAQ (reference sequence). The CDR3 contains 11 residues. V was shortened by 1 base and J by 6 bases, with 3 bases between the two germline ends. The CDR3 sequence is CASSLEQTQYF. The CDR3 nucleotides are TGTGCCAGCAGCTTAGAGCAGACCCAGTACTTC.

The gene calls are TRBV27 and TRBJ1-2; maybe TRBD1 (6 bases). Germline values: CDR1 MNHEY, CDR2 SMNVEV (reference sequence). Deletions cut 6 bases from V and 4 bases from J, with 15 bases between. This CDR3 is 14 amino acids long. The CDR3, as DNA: TGTGCCAGCAGGCCCAGACAGGCACTCTATGGCTACACCTTC. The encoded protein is CASRPRQALYGYTF.